The present T cell receptor beta chain was sequenced within a study of blood T cell repertoires in COVID-19. Using immunoSEQ multiplex PCR, the repertoire was profiled, and TCRdb retains in-frame clones only, with some absent. The sample shows 290,000 or so clones, approximately 82% of them seen only once. Germline values: CDR1 MNHEY, CDR2 SVGAGI. The V segment lost 5 bases and the J segment 6 bases; nucleotides outside the gene matches: 4. The CDR3 runs to 13 residues. Contact with a PCR-confirmed or clinician-diagnosed COVID-19 case occurred within 2 weeks of entry. This clone was observed a single time.

Sequencing was performed on PBMCs or T cells enriched from blood (not recorded which). The sequence was collected from a middle-aged man who had been exposed to COVID-19. The chain recombines TRBV6-5 with TRBJ1-5, with 7 bases fitting TRBD1. As DNA, the CDR3 is TGTGCCAGCAGTACCTACAGGGGTCAGCCCCAGCATTTT. Protein: CASSTYRGQPQHF.